The 30 T cell receptor beta chains below were found in one sample sequenced in a study of cytomegalovirus exposure and HLA in healthy donors. The PCR contained 60 Vbeta and 13 Jbeta primers. Only in-frame clones appear in the TCRdb table, and some are missing; sequencing was by immunoSEQ multiplex PCR. The sample includes some 65,000 clones, over 50% of them seen just once. Sequencing was performed on PBMCs. These TCRs come from a man younger than 40 in good health and CMV-seronegative.

The chain recombines TRBV5-1 with TRBJ1-1; D might be TRBD1 (5 bases). There are 14 residues in the CDR3. V lost 4 bases to trimming and J lost 3 bases, with 13 bases between them. Germline lookup yields CDR1 SGHRS and CDR2 YFSETQ. The chain's CDR3 is CASSVADSDTEAFF. In nucleotides, the CDR3 is TGCGCCAGCAGCGTAGCAGACAGTGACACTGAAGCTTTCTTT.

The DNA of the CDR3 is TGTGCCAGCAGCCCCCAAGAGGGCCTCTATGGCTACACCTTC. It codes for CASSPQEGLYGYTF. The chain employs TRBV5-4 and TRBJ1-2; D gene unclear. The CDR3 sequence is 14 residues long. V was cut by 4 bases and J by 4 bases, with 14 bases left in between. The germline V gene encodes CDR1 SGHNT and CDR2 YYREEE (reference sequence).

V and J are TRBV4-1 and TRBJ2-5, with 12 bases identical to TRBD1. The germline gives CDR1 MGHRA, CDR2 YSYEKL. Trimming removed 1 base from V and 9 bases from J; junction bases left unmatched: 12. The CDR3 is 17 residues long. In DNA, the CDR3 is TGCGCCAGCAGCCAAGCCTTTGGGACAGGGGGCTGGTCGGCCCAGTACTTC. Translated: CASSQAFGTGGWSAQYF.

In its sample, this clone was seen once. The rearrangement uses TRBV5-1 and TRBJ1-3; 11 nucleotides agree with TRBD1. Germline trimming cut 3 bases from V and 0 bases from J; bases unmatched to any gene: 5. The germline gives CDR1 SGHRS, CDR2 YFSETQ. This CDR3 has 17 residues. Here the CDR3 reads CASSWAGTGGSGNTIYF. The CDR3 nucleotides are TGCGCCAGCAGCTGGGCCGGGACAGGGGGCTCTGGAAACACCATATATTTT.

The chain couples TRBV7-9 to TRBJ2-3; 10 bases map to TRBD2. The junction had 0 bases not matched to a gene; V was cut back by 2 bases and J by 1 base. Germline CDR1 is SEHNR and CDR2 is FQNEAQ (reference sequence). The CDR3 runs 15 residues. Here the CDR3 DNA reads TGTGCCAGCAGCTTAACTAGCGGGGGCACAGATACGCAGTATTTT. Translating it yields CASSLTSGGTDTQYF.

The V gene is TRBV11-2, the J gene TRBJ2-2; D remains ambiguous. CDR1 SGHAT and CDR2 FQNNGV come from the germline V gene. The CDR3 has 12 amino acids. CDR3 coding DNA: TGTGGACAAAGGACGAACACCGGGGAGCTGTTTTTT. It encodes CGQRTNTGELFF.

CDR3 sequence: CASSQDLAVTYGYTF. The CDR3 nucleotides are TGCGCCAGCAGCCAAGATCTCGCAGTCACCTATGGCTACACCTTC. This chain connects TRBV4-1 to TRBJ1-2; D gene unclear. The germline CDR1 and CDR2 sequences are MGHRA and YSYEKL. The CDR3 totals 15 residues. The ends were cut back, 0 bases at V and 4 bases at J, with 12 bases in the middle.

The chain links TRBV6-5 to TRBJ2-5; D may be TRBD2 (6 bases). V was clipped by 5 bases and J by 3 bases, with 10 bases between them. The CDR3 consists of 13 residues. Germline lookup yields CDR1 MNHEY and CDR2 SVGAGI. The CDR3 here is CASSPSAEETQYF. CDR3 DNA: TGTGCCAGCAGTCCTAGCGCAGAAGAGACCCAGTACTTC.

The chain is built from TRBV4-1 and TRBJ2-5; D is uncertain. The CDR3 contains 15 residues. CDR1 and CDR2 from the germline V gene are MGHRA and YSYEKL. Trimming left V 1 base short and J 7 bases short, with 16 bases between. CDR3 protein: CASSQVTSLPGTQYF. The CDR3 region has the DNA TGCGCCAGCAGCCAAGTTACGAGTCTTCCGGGGACCCAGTACTTC.

The chain uses TRBV4-2 and TRBJ1-2; D possibly corresponds to TRBD1 (6 bases). V was pared by 3 bases and J by 0 bases, with 14 bases between. The CDR3 covers 16 residues. The germline V gene encodes CDR1 LGHNA and CDR2 YNFKEQ. The CDR3 nucleotides read TGTGCCAGCAGCCAGGAGCCCGGACAGCCTAACTATGGCTACACCTTC. This codes for CASSQEPGQPNYGYTF.

The chain's CDR3 is CASSLGHSNSPLHF. The CDR3 DNA reads as TGTGCCAGCAGCTTGGGACATTCTAATTCACCCCTCCACTTT. V usage is TRBV5-4 and J usage is TRBJ1-6; D not certain. The CDR3 is 14 amino acids. Germline V gives CDR1 SGHNT, CDR2 YYREEE (reference sequence). V lost 0 bases and J 6 bases, leaving 7 bases between the germline ends.

The chain links TRBV30 to TRBJ2-3, with D perhaps matching TRBD2 (6 bases). The CDR3 spans 14 residues. Germline CDR1 reads GTSNPN; CDR2 reads SVGIG (reference sequence). Deletions cut 5 bases from V and 7 bases from J, with 19 bases between. CDR3 coding DNA: TGTGCCTGGGGGCGGCGCAGGACTATTAATACGCAGTATTTT. Encoded protein: CAWGRRRTINTQYF.

The rearrangement links TRBV6-1 to TRBJ2-7, with D maybe TRBD1 (6 bases). Germline V gene sequence: CDR1 MNHNS, CDR2 SASEGT. V was trimmed by 6 bases and J by 2 bases, leaving 11 bases between them. The CDR3 contains 13 residues. The CDR3 reads CASRGDNPYEQYF. The CDR3 nucleotides read TGTGCCAGCAGGGGGGACAACCCCTACGAGCAGTACTTC.

The chain couples TRBV4-1 to TRBJ2-3, with 7 bases lining up with TRBD2. The CDR3 is 15 residues long. Looked up from germline, CDR1 is MGHRA and CDR2 is YSYEKL. V gave up 0 bases and J gave up 4 bases; unmatched junction bases: 4. The CDR3 region is CASSQDWGGADTQYF. The CDR3 coding sequence is TGCGCCAGCAGCCAAGACTGGGGGGGGGCAGATACGCAGTATTTT.

This chain links TRBV11-2 with TRBJ2-7, with a weak D call TRBD1 (5 bases). The ends were cut back, 2 bases at V and 4 bases at J, with 9 bases in the middle. Germline V lookup: CDR1 SGHAT, CDR2 FQNNGV. The CDR3 length is 13 residues. DNA for the CDR3: TGTGCCAGCAGCTTACCAGGGTGGTACGAGCAGTACTTC. Protein: CASSLPGWYEQYF. The whole variable domain, remainder taken from reference TRBV11-2 and TRBJ2-7, is EAGVAQSPRYKIIEKRQSVAFWCNPISGHATLYWYQQILGQGPKLLIQFQNNGVVDDSQLPKDRFSAERLKGVDSTLKIQPAKLEDSAVYLCASSLPGWYEQYFGPGTRLTVT.

The V call is TRBV25-1, the J call TRBJ2-5, with a possible D match to TRBD1 (5 bases). The germline V gene encodes CDR1 MGHDK and CDR2 SYGVNS. The CDR3 is made up of 14 amino acids. The ends were cut back, 6 bases at V and 1 base at J, with 12 bases in the middle. The CDR3 DNA reads as TGTGCCAGCAGCGTGATCAGGGTCCAAGAGACCCAGTACTTC. It encodes CASSVIRVQETQYF.

This clone was observed a handful of times. This chain uses TRBV18 with TRBJ2-7, with D maybe TRBD2 (6 bases). The germline V gene encodes CDR1 KGHSH and CDR2 LQKENI. The CDR3 length is 14 residues. Deletions cut 4 bases from V and 2 bases from J, with 12 bases between. Here the CDR3 reads CASSQGRRAYEQYF. CDR3 bases: TGTGCCAGCTCACAGGGGAGGAGGGCCTACGAGCAGTACTTC.

The chain recombines TRBV29-1 with TRBJ1-1; TRBD1 is a possible D gene (6 bases). Looked up from germline, CDR1 is SQVTM and CDR2 is ANQGSEA. The CDR3 covers 12 residues. Trimming stripped 3 bases from V and 1 base from J, with 6 bases between. As DNA, the CDR3 is TGCAGCGTTGACAGGGGGAACACTGAAGCTTTCTTT. As protein: CSVDRGNTEAFF.

The chain couples TRBV15 to TRBJ1-5; D gene uncertain. The ends were cut back, 1 base at V and 7 bases at J, with 11 bases in the middle. Germline-derived CDR1 and CDR2 are LNHNV and YYDKDF (reference sequence). CDR3 length equals 14 residues. CDR3 DNA sequence: TGTGCCACCAGCAGAGGGAGGGCGTCCCAGCCCCAGCATTTT. Its protein product is CATSRGRASQPQHF.

The chain is built from TRBV19 and TRBJ2-7; tentative D call: TRBD1 (6 bases). CDR1 LNHDA and CDR2 SQIVND come from the germline V gene (reference sequence). The CDR3 spans 14 residues. Trimming took 5 bases from V and 2 from J, leaving 13 bases between them. The CDR3 sequence: CASSAYAGAYEQYF. The CDR3 DNA follows: TGTGCCAGTAGTGCCTATGCAGGGGCCTACGAGCAGTACTTC.

This clone was picked up one time. This chain uses TRBV19 with TRBJ2-5; 9 positions match TRBD2. The CDR3 totals 15 residues. The germline V gene encodes CDR1 LNHDA and CDR2 SQIVND (reference sequence). The J segment lost 2 bases and the V segment lost 1 base, leaving 2 bases of the junction unmatched. CDR3 sequence (DNA): TGTGCCAGTAGTATAGTGGCGGGGGGGCAAGAGACCCAGTACTTC. It codes for CASSIVAGGQETQYF. The entire variable domain, with the rest obtained from reference TRBV19 and TRBJ2-5, is as follows: DGGITQSPKYLFRKEGQNVTLSCEQNLNHDAMYWYRQDPGQGLRLIYYSQIVNDFQKGDIAEGYSVSREKKESFPLTVTSAQKNPTAFYLCASSIVAGGQETQYFGPGTRLLVL.

This chain uses TRBV29-1 with TRBJ2-5; the D gene is possibly TRBD1 (6 bases). Germline V gene data show CDR1 as SQVTM and CDR2 as ANQGSEA. The CDR3 contains 14 residues. The ends were cut back, 6 bases at V and 1 base at J, with 15 bases in the middle. CDR3 coding DNA: TGCAGCGTCGGCCCTACAGGGATCCAAGAGACCCAGTACTTC. Translated, it gives CSVGPTGIQETQYF.

The rearrangement joins TRBV6-6 to TRBJ2-5, with 10 nucleotides matching TRBD1. The CDR3 consists of 15 residues. Germline CDR1 reads MNHNY; CDR2 reads SVGAGI (reference sequence). V lost 6 bases, J lost 7 bases, and 11 bases stayed unmatched. The CDR3, as DNA: TGTGCCAGCAGGGAGACAGGGGGCGAGTCTGGGACCCAGTACTTC. Its translation: CASRETGGESGTQYF.

This chain links TRBV29-1 with TRBJ2-1, with 10 bases identical to TRBD2. The CDR3 extends over 17 amino acids. With V trimmed by 4 bases and J by 0 bases, 9 bases remained unmatched. Per the germline V gene, CDR1 is SQVTM and CDR2 is ANQGSEA. CDR3 loop: CSVVGPSGRFSYNEQFF. The CDR3, as DNA: TGCAGCGTTGTTGGGCCTAGCGGGAGATTCTCCTACAATGAGCAGTTCTTC.

This clone was recorded only once. The rearrangement joins TRBV30 to TRBJ1-1; no definite D call. The germline gives CDR1 GTSNPN, CDR2 SVGIG (reference sequence). The CDR3 consists of 13 residues. Trimming took 0 bases from V and 4 from J, leaving 9 bases between them. The CDR3 DNA reads TGTGCCTGGAGTGTACGCGGGCGCACTGAAGCTTTCTTT. Amino acids: CAWSVRGRTEAFF.

Of note for this clone: The same CDR3 can be traced to other DNA sequences in this sample. The chain employs TRBV30 and TRBJ2-7, with 7 bases identical to TRBD2. Trimming took 4 bases from V and 4 from J; bases not matched to a gene: 4. Germline CDR1 GTSNPN, CDR2 SVGIG (reference sequence). The CDR3 has 12 amino acids. Here the CDR3 reads CAWTSGDYEQYF. The CDR3 nucleotides are TGTGCCTGGACTAGCGGAGATTACGAGCAGTACTTC.

This rearrangement joins TRBV7-3 to TRBJ2-3; 10 nucleotides match TRBD2. V gave up 3 bases and J gave up 4 bases; unmatched junction bases: 4. This CDR3 has 15 residues. Germline V gene data show CDR1 as SGHTA and CDR2 as FQGTGA. Here the CDR3 reads CASSLSGGAADTQYF. The CDR3 DNA reads TGTGCCAGCAGCTTGAGCGGGGGGGCTGCAGATACGCAGTATTTT. Full variable domain (rest looked up from reference TRBV7-3 and TRBJ2-3): GAGVSQTPSNKVTEKGKYVELRCDPISGHTALYWYRQSLGQGPEFLIYFQGTGAADDSGLPNDRFFAVRPEGSVSTLKIQRTERGDSAVYLCASSLSGGAADTQYFGPGTRLTVL.

This clone was found a few times. The chain is built from TRBV15 and TRBJ2-4; D uncertain. CDR3 length: 14 amino acids. The germline V and J ends were trimmed by 5 bases and 0 bases, with 8 bases remaining between them. The germline V gene encodes CDR1 LNHNV and CDR2 YYDKDF (reference sequence). The DNA of the CDR3 is TGTGCCACCAGCGGCCTAGGAGCCAAAAACATTCAGTACTTC. The encoded protein is CATSGLGAKNIQYF. The variable domain in full, with the rest retrieved from reference TRBV15 and TRBJ2-4, is DAMVIQNPRYQVTQFGKPVTLSCSQTLNHNVMYWYQQKSSQAPKLLFHYYDKDFNNEADTPDNFQSRRPNTSFCFLDIRSPGLGDTAMYLCATSGLGAKNIQYFGAGTRLSVL.

Many counts were recorded for this clone. This chain uses TRBV2 with TRBJ1-4; perhaps TRBD1 as D (5 bases). Germline V gene lookup returns CDR1 SNHLY and CDR2 FYNNEI. The CDR3 runs to 15 residues. The V gene lost 4 bases and the J gene lost 3 bases, with 12 bases spanning the gap. CDR3 nucleotides: TGTGCCAGCAGTGTTGTAGGGGCGGCTAATGAAAAACTGTTTTTT. It codes for CASSVVGAANEKLFF.

The chain combines TRBV15 with TRBJ2-1, with D possibly being TRBD2 (6 bases). There are 17 residues in the CDR3. The V end was cut by 4 bases, the J end by 0 bases, with 16 bases between. Per the germline V gene, CDR1 is LNHNV and CDR2 is YYDKDF (reference sequence). In DNA form, the CDR3 reads TGTGCCACCAGCAATCCTATTGCGGGGACCTCCTACAATGAGCAGTTCTTC. Translation gives CATSNPIAGTSYNEQFF.